Listed below are T cell receptor beta chains from one sample, sequenced in a study of beta chain features in type 1 diabetes. Assay used: immunoSEQ multiplex PCR; TCRdb lists only in-frame clones, some missing. The sample yields 900,000 or so clones, roughly a sixth seen once. The specimen was naive CD4+ T cells from blood. The receptors here all came from a young woman in good health. CDR3s include the opening cysteine and the closing phenylalanine or tryptophan. D genes are given only for firm matches. Rows give clone size only sometimes, using once, few, many, or a class for an expanded clone.

J: TRBJ2-7; size: -; V: TRBV4-1; D: -; CDR3: CASSQAEPSSYEQYF; DNA: TGCGCCAGCAGCCAAGCAGAGCCGAGCTCCTACGAGCAGTACTTC
J: TRBJ1-4; size: few; V: TRBV5-6; D: -; CDR3: CASSLRGGNEKLFF; DNA: TGTGCCAGCAGCTTACGGGGCGGGAACGAAAAACTGTTTTTT
J: TRBJ1-3; size: few; V: TRBV9; D: -; CDR3: CASSPERVGGNTIYF; DNA: TGTGCCAGCAGCCCGGAGCGGGTCGGTGGAAACACCATATATTTT
J: TRBJ2-5; size: few; V: TRBV7-9; D: -; CDR3: CASTRIETQYF; DNA: TGTGCCAGCACCCGTATCGAGACCCAGTACTTC
J: TRBJ2-1; size: -; V: TRBV2; D: -; CDR3: CASINGHYSYNEQFF; DNA: TGTGCCAGCATTAACGGACACTACTCCTACAATGAGCAGTTCTTC
J: TRBJ1-2; size: few; V: TRBV7-9; D: -; CDR3: CASSFGQVGECTF; DNA: TGTGCCAGCAGCTTCGGACAAGTCGGCGAATGCACCTTC
J: TRBJ2-5; size: -; V: TRBV5-1; D: TRBD1; CDR3: CASSLIPTGTYQETQYF; DNA: TGCGCCAGCAGCTTGATTCCGACAGGGACGTACCAAGAGACCCAGTACTTC
J: TRBJ1-1; size: -; V: TRBV7-3; D: TRBD1; CDR3: CASSREGQGNTEAFF; DNA: TGTGCCAGCAGCCGGGAGGGACAGGGGAACACTGAAGCTTTCTTT
J: TRBJ1-1; size: few; V: TRBV5-4; D: -; CDR3: CASSLRGGTEAFF; DNA: TGTGCCAGCAGCTTGAGGGGTGGCACTGAAGCTTTCTTT
J: TRBJ1-4; size: -; V: TRBV9; D: -; CDR3: CASSVSSVTGGGKLFF; DNA: TGTGCCAGCAGCGTCTCATCGGTTACTGGAGGGGGAAAACTGTTTTTT
J: TRBJ1-1; size: -; V: TRBV28; D: -; CDR3: CASSNPTGAAFF; DNA: TGTGCCAGCAGTAACCCGACAGGAGCAGCTTTCTTT
J: TRBJ2-5; size: few; V: TRBV5-1; D: -; CDR3: CASSHGGQETQYF; DNA: TGCGCCAGCAGCCATGGGGGCCAAGAGACCCAGTACTTC
J: TRBJ1-1; size: -; V: TRBV15; D: -; CDR3: CATSRERVFGTEAFF; DNA: TGTGCCACCAGCAGAGAAAGAGTTTTTGGTACTGAAGCTTTCTTT
J: TRBJ2-7; size: few; V: TRBV6-5; D: TRBD2; CDR3: CASSMTSGSYEQYF; DNA: TGTGCCAGCAGTATGACTAGCGGGAGCTACGAGCAGTACTTC
J: TRBJ1-2; size: -; V: TRBV4-3; D: -; CDR3: CASSHLSGFGYTF; DNA: TGCGCCAGCAGCCACCTATCAGGGTTCGGCTACACCTTC
J: TRBJ2-3; size: -; V: TRBV6-5; D: -; CDR3: CASSYSLGTDTQYF; DNA: TGTGCCAGCAGTTACAGTTTAGGCACAGATACGCAGTATTTT
J: TRBJ2-4; size: few; V: TRBV13; D: -; CDR3: CASSHRQIAKNIQYF; DNA: TGTGCCAGCAGCCACCGACAGATAGCCAAAAACATTCAGTACTTC
J: TRBJ2-1; size: few; V: TRBV11-2; D: -; CDR3: CASSSWGDSYNEQFF; DNA: TGTGCCAGCAGCTCGTGGGGGGACTCCTACAATGAGCAGTTCTTC
J: TRBJ2-1; size: few; V: TRBV19; D: TRBD2; CDR3: CASSVTSGRASEQFF; DNA: TGTGCCAGTAGTGTCACTAGCGGGAGGGCCTCTGAGCAGTTCTTC
J: TRBJ1-2; size: few; V: TRBV2; D: TRBD1; CDR3: CASARTGTGGYTF; DNA: TGTGCCAGTGCGAGGACAGGCACTGGGGGCTACACCTTC
J: TRBJ1-5; size: -; V: TRBV18; D: -; CDR3: CASSPTGNQPQHF; DNA: TGTGCCAGCTCACCAACAGGCAATCAGCCCCAGCATTTT
J: TRBJ2-5; size: few; V: TRBV28; D: TRBD2; CDR3: CASSLELAGAQETQYF; DNA: TGTGCCAGCAGTTTAGAACTAGCGGGCGCCCAAGAGACCCAGTACTTC
J: TRBJ1-2; size: -; V: TRBV6-1; D: -; CDR3: CASSEDSYGYTF; DNA: TGTGCCAGCAGTGAGGACAGCTATGGCTACACCTTC
J: TRBJ2-1; size: -; V: TRBV18; D: -; CDR3: CASSPQGFSYNEQFF; DNA: TGTGCCAGCTCACCCCAGGGGTTCTCCTACAATGAGCAGTTCTTC
J: TRBJ2-4; size: few; V: TRBV11-2; D: TRBD1; CDR3: CASSLKGGTGGPNIQYF; DNA: TGTGCCAGCAGCTTAAAGGGGGGCACAGGGGGGCCAAACATTCAGTACTTC
J: TRBJ2-7; size: -; V: TRBV28; D: -; CDR3: CASSPLGGFTYEQYF; DNA: TGTGCCAGCAGCCCGCTGGGTGGGTTCACCTACGAGCAGTACTTC
J: TRBJ2-5; size: few; V: TRBV4-2; D: -; CDR3: CASSQVAGKETQYF; DNA: TGTGCCAGCAGCCAAGTGGCGGGAAAAGAGACCCAGTACTTC
J: TRBJ2-3; size: -; V: TRBV27; D: -; CDR3: CASCFVGTDTQYF; DNA: TGTGCCAGTTGTTTTGTAGGCACAGATACGCAGTATTTT
J: TRBJ2-1; size: -; V: TRBV2; D: -; CDR3: CASNRPRGFGNEQFF; DNA: TGTGCCAGCAACCGGCCGCGGGGATTTGGCAATGAGCAGTTCTTC
J: TRBJ1-3; size: few; V: TRBV7-2; D: -; CDR3: CASSPLPGNTIYF; DNA: TGTGCCAGCAGTCCTTTGCCTGGAAACACCATATATTTT
J: TRBJ2-1; size: -; V: TRBV29-1; D: TRBD2; CDR3: CSVDPSGSGWEQFF; DNA: TGCAGCGTTGATCCTAGCGGGAGTGGGTGGGAGCAGTTCTTC
J: TRBJ2-1; size: -; V: TRBV5-5; D: TRBD2; CDR3: CASKTSGTNEQFF; DNA: TGTGCCAGCAAAACCAGCGGGACCAATGAGCAGTTCTTC
J: TRBJ1-2; size: -; V: TRBV6-5; D: TRBD1; CDR3: CASSYSGTGGPLYTF; DNA: TGTGCCAGCAGTTACTCAGGGACAGGGGGCCCCCTCTACACCTTC
J: TRBJ2-7; size: few; V: TRBV7-8; D: TRBD2; CDR3: CASSPILGGGREQYF; DNA: TGTGCCAGCAGCCCAATCCTCGGGGGGGGCCGGGAGCAGTACTTC
J: TRBJ2-3; size: few; V: TRBV19; D: -; CDR3: CASTANPQGITDTQYF; DNA: TGTGCCAGTACCGCAAACCCACAGGGTATCACAGATACGCAGTATTTT
J: TRBJ2-3; size: -; V: TRBV7-3; D: -; CDR3: CASSPIAQGGTQYF; DNA: TGTGCCAGCAGCCCTATAGCACAAGGGGGTACGCAGTATTTT
J: TRBJ1-1; size: few; V: TRBV5-1; D: -; CDR3: CASSRQERTEAFF; DNA: TGCGCCAGCAGCCGCCAGGAGAGGACTGAAGCTTTCTTT
J: TRBJ2-3; size: -; V: TRBV6-5; D: -; CDR3: CASRGWRSSTDTQYF; DNA: TGTGCCAGCAGGGGGTGGCGGAGTAGCACAGATACGCAGTATTTT
J: TRBJ2-2; size: few; V: TRBV29-1; D: TRBD1; CDR3: CSVVEQGGSGELFF; DNA: TGCAGCGTTGTCGAACAGGGGGGATCCGGGGAGCTGTTTTTT
J: TRBJ1-5; size: few; V: TRBV7-9; D: -; CDR3: CASSPIGTRKPQHF; DNA: TGTGCCAGCAGCCCTATCGGGACTAGGAAGCCCCAGCATTTT
J: TRBJ2-3; size: few; V: TRBV5-1; D: -; CDR3: CASSLTGPDTDTQYF; DNA: TGCGCCAGCAGCTTGACCGGACCAGACACAGATACGCAGTATTTT
J: TRBJ2-2; size: few; V: TRBV27; D: TRBD1; CDR3: CASSLTWTGRSGELFF; DNA: TGTGCCAGCAGTTTAACCTGGACAGGTAGATCCGGGGAGCTGTTTTTT
J: TRBJ1-3; size: -; V: TRBV7-2; D: -; CDR3: CASSRPGAGNTIYF; DNA: TGTGCCAGCAGCCGCCCGGGGGCGGGAAACACCATATATTTT
J: TRBJ2-4; size: -; V: TRBV6-6; D: -; CDR3: CATSRTSGEWIQYF; DNA: TGTGCCACCAGCCGAACGTCGGGGGAGTGGATTCAGTACTTC
J: TRBJ2-5; size: -; V: TRBV7-9; D: -; CDR3: CASSPRRIPQETQYF; DNA: TGTGCCAGCAGCCCGCGACGGATCCCCCAAGAGACCCAGTACTTC
J: TRBJ2-7; size: -; V: TRBV11-1; D: -; CDR3: CASSPGKGGGNSYEQYF; DNA: TGTGCCAGCAGCCCAGGAAAGGGGGGCGGCAACTCCTACGAGCAGTACTTC
J: TRBJ2-7; size: -; V: TRBV18; D: -; CDR3: CASSPVAGSPYEQYF; DNA: TGTGCCAGCTCACCTGTAGCAGGGTCACCCTACGAGCAGTACTTC
J: TRBJ2-7; size: once; V: TRBV5-1; D: TRBD2; CDR3: CASSSSGSPPYEQYF; DNA: TGCGCCAGCAGCTCCAGCGGGAGTCCCCCCTACGAGCAGTACTTC
J: TRBJ1-2; size: -; V: TRBV7-2; D: -; CDR3: CASSVRAGGYTF; DNA: TGTGCCAGCAGCGTCAGGGCGGGGGGCTACACCTTC
J: TRBJ2-7; size: -; V: TRBV5-1; D: TRBD2; CDR3: CASSLGSGSYEQYF; DNA: TGCGCCAGCAGCTTGGGTAGCGGGTCATACGAGCAGTACTTC
J: TRBJ2-1; size: -; V: TRBV5-1; D: -; CDR3: CASSLDLSPANFNEQFF; DNA: TGCGCCAGCAGCTTGGACCTCAGTCCGGCCAACTTCAATGAGCAGTTCTTC